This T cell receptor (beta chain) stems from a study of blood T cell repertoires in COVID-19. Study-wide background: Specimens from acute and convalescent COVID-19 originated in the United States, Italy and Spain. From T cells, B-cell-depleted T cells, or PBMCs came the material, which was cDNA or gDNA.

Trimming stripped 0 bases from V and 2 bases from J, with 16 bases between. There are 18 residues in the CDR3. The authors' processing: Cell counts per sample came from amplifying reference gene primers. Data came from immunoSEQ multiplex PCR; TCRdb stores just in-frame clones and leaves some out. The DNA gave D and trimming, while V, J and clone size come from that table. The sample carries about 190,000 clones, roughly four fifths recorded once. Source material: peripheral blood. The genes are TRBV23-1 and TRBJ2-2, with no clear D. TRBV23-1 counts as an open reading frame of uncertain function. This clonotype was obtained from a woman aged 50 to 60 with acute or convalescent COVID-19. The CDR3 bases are TGCGCCAGCAGTCAATCGATTGTACCGGGTCTTAACACCGGGGAGCTGTTTTTT. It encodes CASSQSIVPGLNTGELFF.